Listed below are T cell receptor beta chains from one sample, sequenced in a study of blood T cell repertoires in COVID-19. Sequencing was performed with immunoSEQ multiplex PCR; in TCRdb, only in-frame clones are kept and a portion is missing. The table shows approximately 200,000 clones, with 75% to 90% occurring only once. Sample: PBMCs or T cells enriched from blood (not recorded which). Source of these receptors: a woman aged 40 to 50 with acute COVID-19. Both conserved end residues are part of each CDR3. The order of the fields is V gene, D gene, clone size, J gene, CDR3 DNA, CDR3 protein. The D gene is left open where the match is weak. Some rows have no size entry. The others give once, few or many, or a class for an expanded clone.

>TRBV7-6|.|.|TRBJ1-1
TGTGCCAGCAGCTCGTTCCGGAACACTGAAGCTTTCTTT
CASSSFRNTEAFF
>TRBV6-2/TRBV6-3|.|.|TRBJ1-1
TGTGCCAGCAGTTACTCTTCTAAAGCGAACACTGAAGCTTTCTTT
CASSYSSKANTEAFF
>TRBV12-5|TRBD1|.|TRBJ1-2
TGTGCTAGTGGTTCGGGACAGAACTATGGCTACACCTTC
CASGSGQNYGYTF
>TRBV10-2|.|.|TRBJ2-5
TGCGCCAGCAGTGAGCGGGGGGCGCAAGAGACCCAGTACTTC
CASSERGAQETQYF
>TRBV3-1/TRBV3-2|.|once|TRBJ2-3
TGTGCCAGCAGCCAAGATGAGGCAGATACGCAGTATTTT
CASSQDEADTQYF
>TRBV24-1|.|.|TRBJ2-3
TGTGCCACCAGTGATTTGCCTAGCGGCACAGATACGCAGTATTTT
CATSDLPSGTDTQYF
>TRBV28|TRBD1|.|TRBJ2-1
TGTGCCAGCAGCCGGGGACAGAGCTCCTACAATGAGCAGTTCTTC
CASSRGQSSYNEQFF
>TRBV5-1|.|.|TRBJ1-2
TGCGCCAGCAGCGACTCATCCCGATATGGCTACACCTTC
CASSDSSRYGYTF
>TRBV2|.|.|TRBJ2-1
TGTGCCAGCAGCGACCCTGACAGGACCCTCTCCTACAATGAGCAGTTCTTC
CASSDPDRTLSYNEQFF
>TRBV2|TRBD1|.|TRBJ2-5
TGTGCCAGCAGGGGAGGATTTCTAGGACAGGGGGGGGAGACCCAGTACTTC
CASRGGFLGQGGETQYF
>TRBV19|.|.|TRBJ2-3
TGTGCCAGTAGTATTTCGGGGAATACAGATACGCAGTATTTT
CASSISGNTDTQYF